The rows below give T cell receptor beta chains drawn from one sample of a study of cytomegalovirus exposure and HLA in healthy donors. Only in-frame clones appear in the TCRdb table, and some are missing; sequencing was by immunoSEQ multiplex PCR. This table has some 140,000 clones, 65% to 70% appearing once. Material: PBMCs. The receptors stem from a human donor in good health. The CDR3 runs from the conserved cysteine through the conserved F or W. Each record gives: clone size, V gene, J gene, CDR3 length, D gene, CDR3 DNA, CDR3 protein. D genes are given only for firm matches. The size field is filled for only some rows; it gives once, few, many or a size class.

-	TRBV7-2	TRBJ2-3	14	-	TGTGCCAGCAGCACACAACCCAGCACAGATACGCAGTATTTT	CASSTQPSTDTQYF
-	TRBV7-3	TRBJ2-3	14	TRBD2	TGTGCCAGCAGCTCTGGACTAGCGGCAGATACGCAGTATTTT	CASSSGLAADTQYF
few	TRBV7-2	TRBJ2-7	13	TRBD2	TGTGCCAGCAGCTACGGGAGGGGTGCGGAGCAGTACTTC	CASSYGRGAEQYF
-	TRBV5-6	TRBJ1-1	11	-	TGTGCCAGCAGTTTACTTGGTGAAGCTTTCTTT	CASSLLGEAFF
-	TRBV9	TRBJ2-1	15	TRBD1	TGTGCCAGCAGCGTAGGACAGGGGGCGTACAATGAGCAGTTCTTC	CASSVGQGAYNEQFF
-	TRBV6-1	TRBJ1-2	12	-	TGTGCCAGCACCAAACCCCCGGATGGCTACACCTTC	CASTKPPDGYTF
-	TRBV6-5	TRBJ1-1	14	-	TGTGCCAGCAGTTATCGGCTGGCGGGTTCGGGAGCTTTCTTT	CASSYRLAGSGAFF
few	TRBV6-5	TRBJ2-1	12	-	TGTGCCAGCAGGAGGGAGATCAATGAGCAGTTCTTC	CASRREINEQFF
few	TRBV11-3	TRBJ2-7	13	-	TGTGCCAGCAGCTTAAGTTTGAGTAACGAGCAGTACTTC	CASSLSLSNEQYF
few	TRBV4-3	TRBJ2-4	17	-	TGCGCCAGCAGCCAAGTCCACCCACGCAGGGATGGAAACATTCAGTACTTC	CASSQVHPRRDGNIQYF
-	TRBV9	TRBJ2-7	16	TRBD2	TGTGCCAGCAGCGTAGGTGGTAGCGGGAGTTCCTACGAGCAGTACTTC	CASSVGGSGSSYEQYF
-	TRBV2	TRBJ2-3	13	-	TGTGCCAGCGTAGCCGCCCCCACAGATACGCAGTATTTT	CASVAAPTDTQYF
few	TRBV7-8	TRBJ2-2	15	-	TGTGCCAGCAGCTCGGGAAGCGGGAACACCGGGGAGCTGTTTTTT	CASSSGSGNTGELFF
once	TRBV5-1	TRBJ2-3	12	-	TGCGCCAGCAGCCCCTTCCGGGATACGCAGTATTTT	CASSPFRDTQYF
few	TRBV7-3	TRBJ2-3	15	-	TGTGCCAGCAGCTTGTCGGGGACTAGCACAGATACGCAGTATTTT	CASSLSGTSTDTQYF
-	TRBV29-1	TRBJ2-5	14	-	TGCAGCGTTTTCAGACAGGCGAACCAAGAGACCCAGCACTTC	CSVFRQANQETQHF
-	TRBV10-3	TRBJ2-1	14	-	TGTGCCATCAGTGGGACTTCATCCTACAATGAGCAGTTCTTC	CAISGTSSYNEQFF
-	TRBV15	TRBJ2-1	16	TRBD2	TGTGCCACCAGCAGAGATATAGCGGGAAACTCAGGTGAGCAGTTCTTC	CATSRDIAGNSGEQFF
-	TRBV5-1	TRBJ2-2	16	TRBD1	TGCGCCAGCAGCCCATATACAGGGGTCGACGCCGGGGAGCTGTTTTTT	CASSPYTGVDAGELFF
few	TRBV18	TRBJ1-5	13	-	TGTGCCAGCTCACCAGGGGGCGGTCAGCCCCAGCATTTT	CASSPGGGQPQHF
-	TRBV18	TRBJ2-1	15	TRBD2	TGTGCCAGCTCCCTAGCGGGAGGGCCCTACAATGAGCAGTTCTTC	CASSLAGGPYNEQFF
-	TRBV6-1	TRBJ1-2	14	TRBD1	TGTGCCAGCCGACCGGGACAGAGTCCCTATGGCTACACCTTC	CASRPGQSPYGYTF
few	TRBV19	TRBJ2-7	15	-	TGTGCCACCTCATCGGCGGGTGGGAGCCCCTACGAGCAGTACTTC	CATSSAGGSPYEQYF
once	TRBV5-6	TRBJ2-3	15	TRBD1	TGTGCCAGCAGACGAAGGACAGGAACCCTAGATACGCAGTATTTT	CASRRRTGTLDTQYF
few	TRBV5-6	TRBJ2-1	13	-	TGTGCCAGCAGCTGGCAGGGTAGAAATGAGCAGTTCTTC	CASSWQGRNEQFF
-	TRBV4-1	TRBJ2-7	15	-	TGCGCCAGCAGCCAAGACCAGACTAGTCATAGGGGGCAGTACTTC	CASSQDQTSHRGQYF
few	TRBV7-9	TRBJ2-7	13	-	TGTGCCAGCAGCTTAACCGGGAGTGGCGAGCAGTACTTC	CASSLTGSGEQYF
-	TRBV6-1	TRBJ2-7	17	TRBD2	TGTGCCAGCAGTGAATCAGCTAGCGGGAGGGCCTGGTACGAGCAGTACTTC	CASSESASGRAWYEQYF
-	TRBV5-6	TRBJ2-5	15	-	TGTGCCAGCAGCTTGGCTAGCTTCCTACAAGAGACCCAGTACTTC	CASSLASFLQETQYF
-	TRBV4-1	TRBJ1-4	15	TRBD1	TGCGCCAGCAGCCAATTGGGGACAGGGAATGAAAAACTGTTTTTT	CASSQLGTGNEKLFF
-	TRBV6-5	TRBJ2-7	13	-	TGTGCCAGCAGTGCTAGCGTTTCCTACGAGCAGTACTTC	CASSASVSYEQYF
few	TRBV7-9	TRBJ2-3	15	-	TGTGCCAGCAGCTCGCGACAGGTCCAAACAGATACGCAGTATTTT	CASSSRQVQTDTQYF
-	TRBV7-9	TRBJ2-3	17	TRBD2	TGTGCCAGCAGCTTCCCCCCGGGGGGTAGCGGGAGTGATACGCAGTATTTT	CASSFPPGGSGSDTQYF
-	TRBV19	TRBJ2-7	16	TRBD2	TGTGCCAGTAGTATTGGGGGGGGACTAGCGGCTTACGAGCAGTACTTC	CASSIGGGLAAYEQYF
-	TRBV7-9	TRBJ2-6	17	TRBD1	TGTGCCAGCAGCAGGGACAGTTCGAGCTCTGGGGCCAACGTCCTGACTTTC	CASSRDSSSSGANVLTF
-	TRBV15	TRBJ2-5	16	TRBD1	TGTGCCACCAGCAGAGAAATGACAGGGCGGCAAGAGACCCAGTACTTC	CATSREMTGRQETQYF
-	TRBV11-2	TRBJ2-1	15	TRBD2	TGTGCCAGCAGCTTAGTTAGCGGGAGAGTCGGTGAGCAGTTCTTC	CASSLVSGRVGEQFF
-	TRBV28	TRBJ2-3	13	-	TGTGCCAGCAGCTCATCCCGTTTAGTTACGCAGTATTTT	CASSSSRLVTQYF
-	TRBV6-1	TRBJ1-6	15	-	TGTGCCAGCAGTGAAGGGCGGCCCAGTAATTCACCCCTCCACTTT	CASSEGRPSNSPLHF
-	TRBV28	TRBJ2-3	23	TRBD2	TGTGCCAGCAGGGCCCTGAGAGGGCGGGGTGGACGGCCGGGACTAGCGGGATCAGATACGCAGTATTTT	CASRALRGRGGRPGLAGSDTQYF
few	TRBV7-2	TRBJ2-2	18	TRBD2	TGTGCCAGCAGCTTACTCAGCACTAGCGGGACGAACACCGGGGAGCTGTTTTTT	CASSLLSTSGTNTGELFF
-	TRBV14	TRBJ1-2	18	TRBD1	TGTGCCAGCAGCCCGTCTTGGGACAGGGGCTCGACCTCGGGTGGCTACACCTTC	CASSPSWDRGSTSGGYTF
-	TRBV10-3	TRBJ2-7	14	TRBD1	TGTGCCATCAGAGAAGAGACAGGGCCCTACGAGCAGTACTTC	CAIREETGPYEQYF
-	TRBV6-1	TRBJ2-1	15	-	TGTGCCAGCAGCATCGAGGGTGTCTCCTACAATGAGCAGTTCTTC	CASSIEGVSYNEQFF
once	TRBV28	TRBJ2-7	15	TRBD2	TGTGCCAGCAGTTTAAGTTCTCGGACTAGCGGGAGTGGGTACTTC	CASSLSSRTSGSGYF
-	TRBV5-1	TRBJ2-5	15	TRBD2	TGCGCCAGCAACCCCGCACTAGCGGGAGCTGAGGTCCAGTACTTC	CASNPALAGAEVQYF
-	TRBV2	TRBJ2-7	13	TRBD2	TGTGCCAGCACCGCGGGACGGGAGGACGAGCAGTACTTC	CASTAGREDEQYF
-	TRBV5-4	TRBJ2-1	13	TRBD2	TGTGCCAGCAGAGAAGCGGGGAGCAATGAGCAGTTCTTC	CASREAGSNEQFF
-	TRBV18	TRBJ2-7	14	-	TGTGCCAGCTCACTGCGGGTCGGTCCCTACGAGCAGTACTTC	CASSLRVGPYEQYF
few	TRBV20-1	TRBJ2-3	11	-	TGCAGTGGTCAGGCTGAAGATACGCAGTATTTT	CSGQAEDTQYF
-	TRBV27	TRBJ1-1	14	-	TGTGCCAGCACCTCCAACCCGGGGGGCACTGAAGCTTTCTTT	CASTSNPGGTEAFF
-	TRBV29-1	TRBJ2-7	20	TRBD2	TGCAGCGTTGGTGGGGACCCTAGCGGCCCCGGAGGGGACCGTGCCTACGAGCAGTACTTC	CSVGGDPSGPGGDRAYEQYF
-	TRBV10-3	TRBJ2-2	15	TRBD2	TGTGCCATCAGCGTAGCGGGAGGGGACACCGGGGAGCTGTTTTTT	CAISVAGGDTGELFF
-	TRBV11-2	TRBJ2-1	15	-	TGTGCCAGCAGCATTCGACAGTTGGGGTTGGGTGAGCAGTTCTTC	CASSIRQLGLGEQFF
-	TRBV15	TRBJ1-5	13	-	TGTGCCACCAGCAGCCTCTCCCTGGGCGCCCAGCATTTT	CATSSLSLGAQHF
-	TRBV9	TRBJ2-2	15	TRBD2	TGTGCCAGCAGCGTCGGGACTAGAAACACCGGGGAGCTGTTTTTT	CASSVGTRNTGELFF